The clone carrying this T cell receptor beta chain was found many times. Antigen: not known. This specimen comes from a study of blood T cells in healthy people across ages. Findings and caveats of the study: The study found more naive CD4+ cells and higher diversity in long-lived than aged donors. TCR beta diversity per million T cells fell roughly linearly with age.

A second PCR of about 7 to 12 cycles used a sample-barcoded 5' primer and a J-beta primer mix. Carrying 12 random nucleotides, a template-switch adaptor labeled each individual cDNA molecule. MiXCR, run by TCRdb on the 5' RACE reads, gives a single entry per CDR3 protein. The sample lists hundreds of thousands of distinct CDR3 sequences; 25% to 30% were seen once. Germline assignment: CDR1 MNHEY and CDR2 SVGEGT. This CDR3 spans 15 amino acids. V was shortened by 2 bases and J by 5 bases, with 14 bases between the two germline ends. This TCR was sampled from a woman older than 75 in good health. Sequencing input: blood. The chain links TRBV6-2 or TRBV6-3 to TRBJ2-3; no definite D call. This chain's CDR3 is CASSYPGAGVDTQYF. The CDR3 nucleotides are TGTGCCAGCAGTTACCCAGGAGCAGGAGTAGATACGCAGTATTTT.